The clone carrying this TCR beta chain was seen a handful of times. Antigen unknown. The second PCR ran about 7 to 12 cycles with a sample-barcoded 5' primer and J-beta primers. TCRdb reprocessed the 5' RACE reads via MiXCR and lists one record per CDR3 protein. The sample gives roughly 800,000 distinct CDR3 sequences, approximately 35% of which show up once; 10% to 15% is in the top ten. The CDR3 is made up of 15 amino acids. Trimming at V came to 6 bases and at J to 4 bases, leaving 9 bases not matched to a gene. The sample is drawn from a study of blood T cells in healthy people across ages. Study-wide background: Template switching caught about one barcoded beta molecule for each two T cells.

Donors ranged from 6 to 90 years old and were healthy Caucasians in Russia. PBMCs numbering at least 6 million were isolated per sample. Study-level findings and limits: Diversity estimates drawn from one million T cells were deemed underestimates.

The rearrangement uses TRBV12-3 or TRBV12-4 and TRBJ2-7; 10 bases are a match to TRBD1. Sequencing was performed on blood. The clonotype originates from a man aged 18 to 35 in good health. The CDR3 protein is CASSPGTGVGYEQYF. CDR3 bases: TGTGCCAGCAGCCCGGGGACAGGGGTCGGGTACGAGCAGTACTTC.